Presented here are 24 T cell receptor beta chains from one specimen sequenced in a study of T-cell reconstitution after alpha-beta-depleted transplantation in children. TCRbeta library construction was performed incorporating unique molecular identifiers. TCRdb reprocessed the PCR reads with MiXCR, giving one entry per CDR3 protein. The table lists 500,000 to 600,000 distinct CDR3 sequences, about 30% of them singletons. Sequences were derived from PBMCs from the stem cell graft donor, sampled from the stem cell graft. These receptors were collected from a human donor who donated a stem cell graft to a child with aplastic anemia.

The chain has TRBV29-1 and TRBJ2-2; D is unclear. The V end was cut by 7 bases, the J end by 0 bases, with 15 bases between. CDR3 length: 15 residues. CDR1 and CDR2 (germline): SQVTM, ANQGSEA. CDR3 amino acids: CSALTFFANTGELFF. CDR3 in DNA: TGCAGCGCCCTCACTTTCTTCGCGAACACCGGGGAGCTGTTTTTT.

In this sample, this clonotype turned up a few times. The chain carries TRBV20-1 and TRBJ2-4; the match to TRBD2 covers 11 bases. Germline V lookup: CDR1 DFQATT, CDR2 SNEGSKA (reference sequence). The CDR3 spans 16 residues. V shed 8 bases, J shed 6 bases, and the junction held 15 bases outside the gene matches. As DNA, the CDR3 is TGCAGTACAAAGACTAGCGGGGCTCCCTGGGCAAACATTCAGTACTTC. As protein: CSTKTSGAPWANIQYF.

V and J are TRBV7-9 and TRBJ1-2, with D possibly matching TRBD1 (5 bases). The CDR3 runs 13 residues. The germline gives CDR1 SEHNR, CDR2 FQNEAQ (reference sequence). Between the trimmed V and J ends, which lost 1 base and 7 bases, there was a span of 10 bases. This CDR3 is CASSLGPGTGYTF. CDR3 sequence (DNA): TGTGCCAGCAGCTTAGGGCCAGGGACTGGCTACACCTTC.

DNA for the CDR3: TGCGCCAGCAGCCAAGAAAAACTAGCAGGGCACAATGAGCAGTTCTTC. It is translated as CASSQEKLAGHNEQFF. The chain couples TRBV4-3 to TRBJ2-1, with D maybe TRBD2 (6 bases). The CDR3 length is 16 residues. Germline-derived CDR1 and CDR2 are LGHNA and YSLEER. Trimming stripped 0 bases from V and 5 bases from J, with 14 bases between.

CDR3 amino acids: CASSLITDGEQFF. In DNA, the CDR3 is TGTGCCAGCAGCCTAATCACGGACGGGGAGCAGTTCTTC. The rearrangement uses TRBV11-2 and TRBJ2-1, with D unclear. In germline, CDR1 is SGHAT, CDR2 FQNNGV. The V and J ends lost 5 bases and 10 bases respectively, with 15 bases between them. This CDR3 contains 13 residues.

This clonotype showed up just a few times. J is TRBJ1-4 and V is TRBV5-6, with 12 bases identical to TRBD1. J lost 3 bases, V lost 1 base, and 7 bases had no gene match. This CDR3 is 18 amino acids long. Germline CDR1 reads SGHDT; CDR2 reads YYEEEE. The CDR3 DNA reads as TGTGCCAGCAGCTTGTACGGGACAGGGGGCGGACCTAATGAAAAACTGTTTTTT. Its translation is CASSLYGTGGGPNEKLFF. Supplemented by reference TRBV5-6 and TRBJ1-4, the full variable domain reads DAGVTQSPTHLIKTRGQQVTLRCSPKSGHDTVSWYQQALGQGPQFIFQYYEEEERQRGNFPDRFSGHQFPNYSSELNVNALLLGDSALYLCASSLYGTGGGPNEKLFFGSGTQLSVL.

The genes are TRBV5-4 and TRBJ2-2; D is undetermined. The CDR3 runs to 15 residues. Trimming left V 3 bases short and J 0 bases short, with 9 bases between. CDR1 is SGHNT and CDR2 is YYREEE in the germline V gene (reference sequence). The CDR3 DNA sequence: TGTGCCAGCAGCTATTGGAACACGAACACCGGGGAGCTGTTTTTT. This translates into CASSYWNTNTGELFF.

This clonotype was seen more than once but under ten times. The CDR3 here is CSARPGQGNEKLFF. In nucleotides, the CDR3 is TGCAGTGCTAGACCGGGACAGGGGAATGAAAAACTGTTTTTT. The chain employs TRBV20-1 and TRBJ1-4; 10 bases align to TRBD1. The germline V gene encodes CDR1 DFQATT and CDR2 SNEGSKA (reference sequence). The junction had 2 bases not matched to a gene; V was cut back by 2 bases and J by 5 bases. The CDR3 runs 14 residues.

The rearrangement uses TRBV20-1 and TRBJ2-2; D might be TRBD1 or TRBD2, each matching 5 bases. Trimming took 0 bases from V and 5 from J, leaving 19 bases between them. Germline V gene lookup returns CDR1 DFQATT and CDR2 SNEGSKA (reference sequence). This CDR3 spans 17 amino acids. The CDR3 protein is CSARDQGPPRWTGELFF. CDR3 DNA sequence: TGCAGTGCTAGAGATCAGGGACCCCCGAGGTGGACCGGGGAGCTGTTTTTT.

The chain uses TRBV28 and TRBJ2-5; D gene unclear. There are 13 residues in the CDR3. Trimming took 7 bases from V and 7 from J, leaving 16 bases between them. Germline V gene lookup returns CDR1 MDHEN and CDR2 SYDVKM. Written as DNA, the CDR3 is TGTGCCAGCAACCTATCCCGGTCGGGGACCCAGTACTTC. Its protein is CASNLSRSGTQYF.

This chain joins TRBV11-2 and TRBJ1-1; D gene ambiguous. This CDR3 spans 14 amino acids. V shed 4 bases and J shed 0 bases, with 9 bases lying between them. Germline V gene sequence: CDR1 SGHAT, CDR2 FQNNGV. The CDR3 region has the DNA TGTGCCAGCAGCTACGGACCGATGAACACTGAAGCTTTCTTT. It specifies CASSYGPMNTEAFF.

This clonotype was found a few times. The chain combines TRBV7-2 with TRBJ1-2; 7 positions agree with TRBD1. The CDR3 totals 14 residues. J was trimmed by 7 bases and V by 5 bases; bases with no gene match: 10. CDR1 is SGHTA, CDR2 FQGNSA, per germline. The CDR3 region is CASSLTGTERGYTF. The CDR3 DNA follows: TGTGCCAGCAGCCTTACCGGGACAGAACGTGGCTACACCTTC.

The chain employs TRBV29-1 and TRBJ2-5; D is perhaps TRBD2 (6 bases). The germline V gene has CDR1 SQVTM and CDR2 ANQGSEA. Trimming cost V 0 bases and J 4 bases, with 15 bases left between them. The CDR3 runs 15 residues. The CDR3 DNA follows: TGCAGCGTTGAAGACATCGGAGCGGGTGGAGAGACCCAGTACTTC. Translated, it gives CSVEDIGAGGETQYF. Full variable domain (remainder filled in from reference TRBV29-1 and TRBJ2-5): SAVISQKPSRDICQRGTSLTIQCQVDSQVTMMFWYRQQPGQSLTLIATANQGSEATYESGFVIDKFPISRPNLTFSTLTVSNMSPEDSSIYLCSVEDIGAGGETQYFGPGTRLLVL.

This clonotype was seen a few times. The chain carries TRBV7-9 and TRBJ1-2; tentative D call: TRBD1 (5 bases). The CDR3 consists of 14 residues. The V end lost 3 bases, the J end lost 8 bases, and 16 bases lay between the germline ends. CDR1 SEHNR and CDR2 FQNEAQ come from the germline V gene (reference sequence). CDR3 DNA sequence: TGTGCCAGCAGCTTCCAGGGAAGAGGCACGGGCTACACCTTC. It specifies CASSFQGRGTGYTF. Based on the CDR3 plus reference TRBV7-9 and TRBJ1-2, the full variable domain is DTGVSQNPRHKITKRGQNVTFRCDPISEHNRLYWYRQTLGQGPEFLTYFQNEAQLEKSRLLSDRFSAERPKGSFSTLEIQRTEQGDSAMYLCASSFQGRGTGYTFGSGTRLTVV.

This clonotype was counted a few times. The rearrangement links TRBV20-1 to TRBJ2-1; 7 positions match TRBD2. The CDR3 has 15 residues. Germline V gives CDR1 DFQATT, CDR2 SNEGSKA (reference sequence). J gave up 2 bases and V 3 bases, and 7 bases lay outside the gene matches. The CDR3 spells CSASKTSETYNEQFF. DNA for the CDR3: TGCAGTGCTAGTAAAACTAGCGAGACCTACAATGAGCAGTTCTTC.

This clonotype was found a few times. The chain is built from TRBV6-5 and TRBJ2-7; perhaps TRBD1 as D (5 bases). Trimming left V 1 base short and J 7 bases short, with 14 bases between. The CDR3 has 14 residues. The germline gives CDR1 MNHEY, CDR2 SVGAGI. CDR3 nucleotide sequence: TGTGCCAGCAGTTACTTCAACAGGATGTGGGAGCAGTACTTC. This gives the protein CASSYFNRMWEQYF.

This clonotype was picked up a small number of times. V is TRBV7-2 and J is TRBJ2-3; 8 bases are shared with TRBD2. The V gene's germline CDR1 is SGHTA and CDR2 FQGNSA. The trim removed 5 bases at V and 3 bases at J, leaving 4 bases unmatched. This CDR3 spans 14 amino acids. This CDR3 is CASSPGLVTDTQYF. The CDR3 bases are TGTGCCAGCAGCCCGGGACTAGTGACAGATACGCAGTATTTT.

The rearrangement links TRBV6-2 or TRBV6-3 to TRBJ2-3, with D tentatively TRBD1 (5 bases). Trimming removed 0 bases from V and 5 bases from J, with 12 bases in between. Germline CDR1 and CDR2: MNHEY and SVGEGT. This CDR3 is 15 amino acids long. The CDR3 reads CASSYSMPQGDTQYF. In DNA, the CDR3 is TGTGCCAGCAGTTACTCGATGCCCCAGGGAGATACGCAGTATTTT.

The chain is built from TRBV7-6 and TRBJ1-1, with D unclear. The CDR3 length is 14 residues. Trimming left V 5 bases short and J 3 bases short, with 13 bases between. Germline V gene data show CDR1 as SGHVS and CDR2 as FNYEAQ. The CDR3 sequence is CASSPSRVYTEAFF. The CDR3 region has the DNA TGTGCCAGCAGCCCGTCGAGGGTTTACACTGAAGCTTTCTTT.

The chain combines TRBV2 with TRBJ2-1, with 9 nucleotides matching TRBD2. CDR3 length equals 16 residues. Germline CDR1 reads SNHLY; CDR2 reads FYNNEI. V dropped 3 bases and J dropped 8; count of bases not matched to a gene: 11. CDR3 sequence reads: CASSDPAGTSIDEQFF. DNA for the CDR3: TGTGCCAGCAGTGATCCAGCCGGGACTAGCATCGATGAGCAGTTCTTC.

Only a few counts were recorded for this clonotype. The chain has TRBV7-9 and TRBJ2-5; 10 bases match TRBD2. The germline CDR1 and CDR2 sequences are SEHNR and FQNEAQ (reference sequence). J lost 1 base, V lost 5 bases, and 10 bases had no gene match. This CDR3 region has 17 residues. CDR3 DNA sequence: TGTGCCAGCAGCCCCCCTAGCGGGAGTAAATTCCAAGAGACCCAGTACTTC. It specifies CASSPPSGSKFQETQYF.

Only a few counts were recorded for this clonotype. The chain uses TRBV19 and TRBJ1-5; D is unresolved. CDR3 length: 16 amino acids. V was clipped by 0 bases and J by 6 bases, with 15 bases between them. The germline V gene encodes CDR1 LNHDA and CDR2 SQIVND (reference sequence). CDR3 loop: CASSIEGAQVRQPQHF. CDR3 DNA: TGTGCCAGTAGTATAGAAGGTGCGCAGGTCCGTCAGCCCCAGCATTTT.

This clonotype came up a few times. The chain uses TRBV6-2 or TRBV6-3 and TRBJ2-7, with 13 nucleotides matching TRBD2. The CDR3 is 16 residues long. Germline CDR1 and CDR2: MNHEY and SVGEGT. With V trimmed by 2 bases and J by 7 bases, 8 bases remained unmatched. The CDR3 here is CASSYPRRTSGREQYF. CDR3 in DNA: TGTGCCAGCAGTTACCCACGGCGGACTAGCGGGAGAGAGCAGTACTTC.

V and J are TRBV6-2 or TRBV6-3 and TRBJ1-1; D perhaps matches TRBD1 (6 bases). Between the trimmed V and J ends, which lost 6 bases and 5 bases, there was a span of 16 bases. Germline CDR1 reads MNHEY; CDR2 reads SVGEGT. The CDR3 consists of 14 residues. The CDR3, as DNA: TGTGCCAGCAGGGTGAACAGGGTTCGGACTGAAGCTTTCTTT. Its protein is CASRVNRVRTEAFF.